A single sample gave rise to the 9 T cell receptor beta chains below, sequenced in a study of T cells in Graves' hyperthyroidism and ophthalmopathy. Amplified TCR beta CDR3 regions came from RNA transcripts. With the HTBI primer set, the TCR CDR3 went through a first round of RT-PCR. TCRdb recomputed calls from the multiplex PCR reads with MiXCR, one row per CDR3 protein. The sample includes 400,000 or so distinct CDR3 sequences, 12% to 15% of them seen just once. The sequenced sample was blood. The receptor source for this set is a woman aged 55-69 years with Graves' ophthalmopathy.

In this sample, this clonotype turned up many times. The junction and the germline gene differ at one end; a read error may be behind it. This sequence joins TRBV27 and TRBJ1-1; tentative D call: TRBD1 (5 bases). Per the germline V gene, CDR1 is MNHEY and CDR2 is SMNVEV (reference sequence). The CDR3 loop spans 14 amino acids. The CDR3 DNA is TGTGCCAGCAGTATATCTAAGCCATGGGGGAAAGCTTTCTTT. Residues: CASSISKPWGKAFF.

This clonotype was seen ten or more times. CDR3 DNA: TGTGCCAGCAGTTACCCTGGGACTAGCGGGTTCTACAATGAGCAGTTCTTC. This translates into CASSYPGTSGFYNEQFF. The V call is TRBV6-2 or TRBV6-3, the J call TRBJ2-1; 12 bases map to TRBD2. The J segment lost 3 bases and the V segment lost 2 bases, leaving 5 bases of the junction unmatched. CDR1 and CDR2 (germline): MNHEY, SVGEGT. The CDR3 extends over 17 amino acids.

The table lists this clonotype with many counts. CDR3 loop: CASLGQDLNTDTQYF. The CDR3 DNA reads as TGTGCCAGCCTGGGACAGGATCTAAACACAGATACGCAGTATTTT. V usage is TRBV12-3 or TRBV12-4 and J usage is TRBJ2-3; TRBD1 aligns across 8 bases. The length of the CDR3 is 15 residues. J lost 2 bases, V lost 8 bases, and 9 bases had no gene match.

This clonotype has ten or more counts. The CDR3 coding sequence is TGTGCCAGCAGTGCCGGGCTAGCGGGCACAGATACGCAGTATTTT. This translates into CASSAGLAGTDTQYF. The gene calls are TRBV28 and TRBJ2-3; 7 nucleotides line up with TRBD2. Germline values: CDR1 MDHEN, CDR2 SYDVKM. This CDR3 contains 15 residues. With V trimmed by 5 bases and J by 1 base, 6 bases remained unmatched. The full variable domain, completed using reference TRBV28 and TRBJ2-3, is DVKVTQSSRYLVKRTGEKVFLECVQDMDHENMFWYRQDPGLGLRLIYFSYDVKMKEKGDIPEGYSVSREKKERFSLILESASTNQTSMYLCASSAGLAGTDTQYFGPGTRLTVL.

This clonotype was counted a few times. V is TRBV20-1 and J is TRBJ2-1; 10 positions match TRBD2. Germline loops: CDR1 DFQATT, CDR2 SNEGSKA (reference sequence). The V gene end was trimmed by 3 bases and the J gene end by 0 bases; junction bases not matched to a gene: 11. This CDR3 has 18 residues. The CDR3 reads CSARVGLAAPSSYNEQFF. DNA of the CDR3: TGCAGTGCTAGGGTAGGACTAGCGGCCCCTAGCTCCTACAATGAGCAGTTCTTC.

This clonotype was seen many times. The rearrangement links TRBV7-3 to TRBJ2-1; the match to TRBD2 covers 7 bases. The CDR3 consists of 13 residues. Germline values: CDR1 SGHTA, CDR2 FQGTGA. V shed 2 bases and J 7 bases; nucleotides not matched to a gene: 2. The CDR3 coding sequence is TGTGCCAGCAGCTTAGGGCGGGAGAATGAGCAGTTCTTC. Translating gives CASSLGRENEQFF.

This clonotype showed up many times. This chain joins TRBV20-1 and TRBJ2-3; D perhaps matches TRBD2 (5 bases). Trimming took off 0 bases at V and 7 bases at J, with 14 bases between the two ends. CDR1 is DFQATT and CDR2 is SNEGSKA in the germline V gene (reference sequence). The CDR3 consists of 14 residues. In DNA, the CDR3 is TGCAGTGCTAGAGATCCGGACGGGAAGAATACGCAGTATTTT. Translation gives CSARDPDGKNTQYF.

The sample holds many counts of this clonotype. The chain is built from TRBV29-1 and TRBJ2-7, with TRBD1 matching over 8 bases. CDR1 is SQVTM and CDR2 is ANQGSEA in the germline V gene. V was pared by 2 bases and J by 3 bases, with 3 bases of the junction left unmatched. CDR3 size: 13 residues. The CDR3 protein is CSVERTGSYEQYF. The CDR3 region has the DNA TGCAGCGTTGAAAGGACAGGGAGCTACGAGCAGTACTTC.

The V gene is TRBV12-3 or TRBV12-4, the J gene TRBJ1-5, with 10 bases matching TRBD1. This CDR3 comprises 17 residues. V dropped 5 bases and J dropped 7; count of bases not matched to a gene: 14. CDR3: CASSPQLPTGGSQPQHF. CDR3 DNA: TGTGCCAGCAGTCCTCAACTCCCGACAGGGGGCAGCCAGCCCCAGCATTTT.